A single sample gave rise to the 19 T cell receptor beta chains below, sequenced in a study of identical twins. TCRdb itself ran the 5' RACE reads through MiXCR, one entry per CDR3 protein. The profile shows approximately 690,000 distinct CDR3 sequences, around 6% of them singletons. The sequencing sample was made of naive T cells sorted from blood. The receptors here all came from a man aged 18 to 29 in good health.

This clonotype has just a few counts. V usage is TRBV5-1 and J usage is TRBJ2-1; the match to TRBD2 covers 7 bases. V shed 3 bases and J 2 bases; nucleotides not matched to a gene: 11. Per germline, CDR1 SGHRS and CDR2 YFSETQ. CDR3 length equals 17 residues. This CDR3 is CASSSEPSGSTYNEQFF. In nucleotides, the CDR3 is TGCGCCAGCAGCTCCGAACCTAGCGGATCCACCTACAATGAGCAGTTCTTC.

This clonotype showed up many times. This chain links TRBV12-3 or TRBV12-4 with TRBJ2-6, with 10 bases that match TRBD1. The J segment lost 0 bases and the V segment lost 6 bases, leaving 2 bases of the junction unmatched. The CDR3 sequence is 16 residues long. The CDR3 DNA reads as TGTGCCAGCAGACGGACAGGGGGCTCTGGGGCCAACGTCCTGACTTTC. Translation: CASRRTGGSGANVLTF.

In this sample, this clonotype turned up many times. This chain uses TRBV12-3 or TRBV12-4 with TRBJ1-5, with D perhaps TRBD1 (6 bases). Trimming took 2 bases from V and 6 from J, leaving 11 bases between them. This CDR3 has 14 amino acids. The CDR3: CASSLQGSAQPQHF. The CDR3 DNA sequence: TGTGCCAGCAGTTTACAGGGGTCGGCTCAGCCCCAGCATTTT.

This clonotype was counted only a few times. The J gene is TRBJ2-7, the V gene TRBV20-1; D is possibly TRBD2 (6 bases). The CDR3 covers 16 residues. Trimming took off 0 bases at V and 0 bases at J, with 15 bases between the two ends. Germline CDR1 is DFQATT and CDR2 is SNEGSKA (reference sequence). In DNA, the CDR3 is TGCAGTGCTAGAGATCCCACTAGCACAGACTCCTACGAGCAGTACGTC. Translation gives CSARDPTSTDSYEQYV.

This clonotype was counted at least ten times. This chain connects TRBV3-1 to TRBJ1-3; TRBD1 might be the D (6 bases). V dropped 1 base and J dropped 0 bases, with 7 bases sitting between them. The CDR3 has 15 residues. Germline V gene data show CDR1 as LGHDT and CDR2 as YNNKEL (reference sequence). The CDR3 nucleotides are TGTGCCAGCAGCCAAGGGACAGCCTCTGGAAACACCATATATTTT. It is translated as CASSQGTASGNTIYF.

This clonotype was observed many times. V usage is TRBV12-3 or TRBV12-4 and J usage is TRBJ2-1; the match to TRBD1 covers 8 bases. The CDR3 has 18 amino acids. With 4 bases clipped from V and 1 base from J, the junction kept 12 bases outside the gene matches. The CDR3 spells CASSSPNAGGASYNEQFF. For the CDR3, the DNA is TGTGCCAGCAGTTCCCCAAACGCAGGGGGCGCGTCCTACAATGAGCAGTTCTTC.

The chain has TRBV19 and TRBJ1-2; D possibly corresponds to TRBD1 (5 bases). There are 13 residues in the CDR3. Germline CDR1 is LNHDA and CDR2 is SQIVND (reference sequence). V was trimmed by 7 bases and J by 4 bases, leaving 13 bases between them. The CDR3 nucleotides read TGTGCCAGTACGATCCAGGGCATCTATGGCTACACCTTC. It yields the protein CASTIQGIYGYTF.

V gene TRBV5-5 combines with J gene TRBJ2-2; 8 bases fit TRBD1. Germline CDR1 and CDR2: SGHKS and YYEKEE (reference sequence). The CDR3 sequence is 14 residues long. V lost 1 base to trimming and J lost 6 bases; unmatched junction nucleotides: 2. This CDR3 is CASSLSQGAGELFF. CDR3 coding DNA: TGTGCCAGCAGCTTGTCACAGGGGGCCGGGGAGCTGTTTTTT.

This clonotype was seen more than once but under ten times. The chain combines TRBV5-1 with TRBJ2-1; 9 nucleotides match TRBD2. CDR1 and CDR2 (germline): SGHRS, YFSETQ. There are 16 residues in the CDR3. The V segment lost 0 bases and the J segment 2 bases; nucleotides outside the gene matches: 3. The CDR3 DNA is TGCGCCAGCAGCTTGGCTCGCGGGAGGGCCTACAATGAGCAGTTCTTC. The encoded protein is CASSLARGRAYNEQFF.

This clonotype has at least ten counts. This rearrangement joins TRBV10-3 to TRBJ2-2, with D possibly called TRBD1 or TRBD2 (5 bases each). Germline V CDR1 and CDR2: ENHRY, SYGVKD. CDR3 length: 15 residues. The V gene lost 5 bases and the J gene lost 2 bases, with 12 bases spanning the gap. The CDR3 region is CAISLRDLNTGELFF. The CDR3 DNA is TGTGCCATCAGTCTCCGGGACCTTAACACCGGGGAGCTGTTTTTT.

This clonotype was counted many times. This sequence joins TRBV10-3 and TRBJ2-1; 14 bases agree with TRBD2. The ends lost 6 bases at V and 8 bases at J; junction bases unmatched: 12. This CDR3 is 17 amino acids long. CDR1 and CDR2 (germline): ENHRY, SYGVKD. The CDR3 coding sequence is TGTGCCATCAGCACCGGGACTAGCGGGAGTAATCGATATGAGCAGTTCTTC. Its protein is CAISTGTSGSNRYEQFF.

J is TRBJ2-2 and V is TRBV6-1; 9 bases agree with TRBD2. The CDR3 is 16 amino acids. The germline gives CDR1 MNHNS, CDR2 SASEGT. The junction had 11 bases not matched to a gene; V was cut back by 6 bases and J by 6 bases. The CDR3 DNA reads TGTGCCAGCAGAACACCCGGGACTAGCAGCGCCGGGGAGCTGTTTTTT. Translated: CASRTPGTSSAGELFF.

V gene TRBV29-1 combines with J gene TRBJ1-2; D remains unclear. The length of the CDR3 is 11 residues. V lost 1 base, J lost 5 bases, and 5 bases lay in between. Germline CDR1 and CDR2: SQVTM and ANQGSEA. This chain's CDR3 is CSVEVSYGYTF. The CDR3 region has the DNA TGCAGCGTTGAAGTATCATATGGCTACACCTTC.

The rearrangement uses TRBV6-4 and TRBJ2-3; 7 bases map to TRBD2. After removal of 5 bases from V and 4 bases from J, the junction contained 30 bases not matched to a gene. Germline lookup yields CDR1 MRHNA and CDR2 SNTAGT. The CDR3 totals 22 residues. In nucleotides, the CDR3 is TGTGCCAGCAGTCCTCAATCCCCCGTTTTGTCAGAGGGAGGGCCGGGGGCAGATACGCAGTATTTT. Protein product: CASSPQSPVLSEGGPGADTQYF.

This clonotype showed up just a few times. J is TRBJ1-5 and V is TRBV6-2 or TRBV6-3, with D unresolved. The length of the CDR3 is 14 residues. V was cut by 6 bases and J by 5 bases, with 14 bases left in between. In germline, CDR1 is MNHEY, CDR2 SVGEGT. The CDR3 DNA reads TGTGCCAGCAGCCAGTCTACGTTCGATCAGCCCCAGCATTTT. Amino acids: CASSQSTFDQPQHF.

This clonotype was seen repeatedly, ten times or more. The DNA for the CDR3 is TGTGCCAGCAGTTTCCGGCAGGGGGCCGGGGACACTGAAGCTTTCTTT. Amino acid sequence: CASSFRQGAGDTEAFF. This chain connects TRBV28 to TRBJ1-1, with TRBD1 matching 8 bases. The V gene's germline CDR1 is MDHEN and CDR2 SYDVKM. V lost 3 bases, J lost 3 bases, and 9 bases stayed unmatched. The CDR3 extends over 16 amino acids. Using reference TRBV28 and TRBJ1-1 for the parts outside the CDR3, the full variable domain is DVKVTQSSRYLVKRTGEKVFLECVQDMDHENMFWYRQDPGLGLRLIYFSYDVKMKEKGDIPEGYSVSREKKERFSLILESASTNQTSMYLCASSFRQGAGDTEAFFGQGTRLTVV.

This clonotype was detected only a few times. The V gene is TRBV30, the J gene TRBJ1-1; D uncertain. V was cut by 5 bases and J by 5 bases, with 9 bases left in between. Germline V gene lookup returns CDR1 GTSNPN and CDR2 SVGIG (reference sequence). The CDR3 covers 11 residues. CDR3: CAWARWTEAFF. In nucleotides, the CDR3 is TGTGCCTGGGCCCGGTGGACTGAAGCTTTCTTT.

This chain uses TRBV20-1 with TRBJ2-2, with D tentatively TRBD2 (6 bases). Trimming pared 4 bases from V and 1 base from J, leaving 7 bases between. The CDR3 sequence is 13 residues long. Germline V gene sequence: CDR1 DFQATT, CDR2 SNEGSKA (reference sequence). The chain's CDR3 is CSAIAVNTGELFF. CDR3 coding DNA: TGCAGTGCTATAGCGGTGAACACCGGGGAGCTGTTTTTT.

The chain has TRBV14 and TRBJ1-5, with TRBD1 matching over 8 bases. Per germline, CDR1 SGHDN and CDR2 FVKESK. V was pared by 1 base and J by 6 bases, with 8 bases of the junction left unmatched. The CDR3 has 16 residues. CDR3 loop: CASSQGKGTGGQPQHF. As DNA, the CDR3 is TGTGCCAGCAGCCAAGGGAAGGGGACAGGAGGTCAGCCCCAGCATTTT.